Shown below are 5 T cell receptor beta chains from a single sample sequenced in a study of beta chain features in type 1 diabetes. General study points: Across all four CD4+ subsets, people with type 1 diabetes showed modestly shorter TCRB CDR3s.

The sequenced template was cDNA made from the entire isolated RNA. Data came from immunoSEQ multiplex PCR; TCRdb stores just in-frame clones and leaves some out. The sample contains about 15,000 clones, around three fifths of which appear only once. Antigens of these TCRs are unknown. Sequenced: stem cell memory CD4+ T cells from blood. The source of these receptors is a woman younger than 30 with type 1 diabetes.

The CDR3 here is CASSRDTVTEAFF. The CDR3 DNA reads TGTGCCAGCAGCCGCGACACGGTAACTGAAGCTTTCTTT. The V and J genes are TRBV11-2 and TRBJ1-1; D ambiguous. Trimming pared 5 bases from V and 5 bases from J, leaving 12 bases between. The CDR3 length is 13 residues. The germline V gene encodes CDR1 SGHAT and CDR2 FQNNGV.

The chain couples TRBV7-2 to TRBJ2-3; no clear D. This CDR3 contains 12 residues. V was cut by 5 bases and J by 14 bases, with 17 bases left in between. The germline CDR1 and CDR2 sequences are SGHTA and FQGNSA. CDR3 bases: TGTGCCAGCAGCCCGAATAGCTACGATAGGTATTTT. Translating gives CASSPNSYDRYF.

This CDR3 is CAWNRTPGGEQYF. The CDR3 DNA reads as TGTGCCTGGAACCGGACCCCCGGGGGCGAGCAGTACTTC. The chain couples TRBV30 to TRBJ2-7; D perhaps matches TRBD2 (6 bases). The CDR3 consists of 13 residues. The V and J ends lost 4 bases and 6 bases respectively, with 16 bases between them. Germline values: CDR1 GTSNPN, CDR2 SVGIG (reference sequence).

This CDR3 reads CASTGNHYEQYF. CDR3 sequence (DNA): TGTGCCAGCACGGGAAATCACTACGAGCAGTACTTC. J is TRBJ2-7 and V is TRBV6-5, with a possible D match to TRBD2 (5 bases). The CDR3 has 12 residues. V lost 7 bases and J 3 bases, leaving 10 bases between the germline ends. Per germline, CDR1 MNHEY and CDR2 SVGAGI.

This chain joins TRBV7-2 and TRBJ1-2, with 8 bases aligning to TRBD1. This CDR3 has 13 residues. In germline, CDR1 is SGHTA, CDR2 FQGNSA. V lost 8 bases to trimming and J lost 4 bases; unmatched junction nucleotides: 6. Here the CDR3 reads CASSEDRGYGYTF. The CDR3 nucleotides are TGTGCCAGCTCCGAAGACAGGGGCTATGGCTACACCTTC. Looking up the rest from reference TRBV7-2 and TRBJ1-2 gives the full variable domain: GAGVSQSPSNKVTEKGKDVELRCDPISGHTALYWYRQSLGQGLEFLIYFQGNSAPDKSGLPSDRFSAERTGGSVSTLTIQRTQQEDSAVYLCASSEDRGYGYTFGSGTRLTVV.